The T cell receptor beta chain described here comes from a study of radiation and T cells in renal cell carcinoma (dated by TCRdb to about 2020). Concerning the study at large: Samples came from a clinical trial, in which primary renal cell carcinomas received 15 Gy stereotactic body radiation therapy followed by nephrectomy 4 weeks later. A total of 4,016,671 unique CDR3 nucleotide sequences, encoding roughly 3,000,000 unique CDR3 amino acid sequences, were found across all 50 or so samples. In total, some 50 samples underwent TCR beta sequencing: roughly 26 tumors plus 27 peripheral blood samples.

The time point label here, explained by the study, means: blood 2 weeks post-SBRT. Sample treatment or condition, as interpreted from the label and publication: 15 Gy SBRT to primary tumor, nephrectomy 4 weeks later. Serial peripheral blood from radiation-treated patients was sampled at baseline, 2 weeks and 4 weeks after SBRT to track tumor-enriched clonotypes. Every patient's renal cell carcinoma showed clear cell pathology. Genomic DNA for TCR sequencing was prepared using the QIAamp DNA Blood Mini Kit (Qiagen). Samples were included in the analyses only if all quality control checks were passed. Results the study describes overall, beyond this receptor: Blood repertoire dynamics were not followed beyond 4 weeks after treatment. The single-armed trial design could not address effects of radiation dose or scheduling on the TCR repertoire. Because pretreatment tumor biopsies were not available, the study could not determine whether clonotypes were already present within the tumor at baseline. Top tumor clonotypes rose in blood from baseline to 2 weeks post-radiation, then contracted by 4 weeks, suggesting transient expansion of tumor-resident clones.

Comments on this clone: The antigen this receptor binds is unknown. One base away there is no much larger clone; base qualities are not given.

Following the manufacturer's recommendations, the immunoSEQ kit was used to generate TCR beta libraries from genomic DNA. For library preparation, a first multiplex PCR was performed with proprietary primers, followed by a second PCR in which unique barcodes were added, and bead cleanups were performed after each round. A kit-provided positive control reaction and a negative control reaction were included in every sample batch. The final libraries were assessed on an Agilent 4200 TapeStation D1000 ScreenTape, pooled by volume, and quantified by qPCR. Sequencing was performed on an Illumina NextSeq500 with a MidOutput 150-cycle cartridge, and 156 Read1 and 15 Index1 cycles were run with kit custom primers. The pooled library was loaded at 0.9 to 1 pM, with a roughly 22% PhiX control spiked in. The original methods were these. The vendor-processed data were analyzed in R, and a clonotype was defined as all T cells that share the same CDR3 nucleotide sequence. In the clone abundance analyses, frequencies in each sample were normalized to that sample's 10,000 most abundant clones. Public T cell clones, which averaged fewer than five per sample, were excluded before analysis. Tumor-enriched clonotypes and baseline blood-enriched clonotypes were defined as those with an abundance difference of at least 32-fold between compartments. Clonotypes expanded or contracted between blood time points were identified with a beta-binomial differential abundance model. Tumor-blood repertoire similarity was measured with the Baroni-Urbani and Buser coefficient, and group comparisons used two-tailed Wilcoxon tests in R. TCRdb took over this immuneACCESS table, retaining in-frame rearrangements with V and J assigned. Such tables are incomplete; in checked studies, under half of the missing clones stem from an unresolved V gene, and the remainder is unexplained. Clone size and the V and J calls come from that table; the DNA yielded D and trimming. The sample table records some 80,000 clones; approximately 86% of these occur just once. Of the sample, 20% to 25% is held by the ten largest clones.

This TCR was recovered from a woman aged 45-60 years with renal cell carcinoma. The source was blood, collected from a patient whose treatment included radiotherapy and nephrectomy.

The DNA reads as follows: TGTGCCAGTAGCGACAGGGGTTCAAATCAGCCCCAGCATTTT. Its protein product is CASSDRGSNQPQHF. The chain is encoded by TRBV19 joined to TRBJ1-5, and 8 junction bases match TRBD1. CDR1 and CDR2 were assigned from the germline V gene (reference sequence) as LNHDA and SQIVND. Germline trimming amounts to 6 bases on V and 4 bases on J, with 5 as the count of junction bases outside the gene matches. The CDR3 goes from the cysteine to the phenylalanine over 14 residues. Only CDR3 DNA is held: 42 bases, read in frame from base 1.